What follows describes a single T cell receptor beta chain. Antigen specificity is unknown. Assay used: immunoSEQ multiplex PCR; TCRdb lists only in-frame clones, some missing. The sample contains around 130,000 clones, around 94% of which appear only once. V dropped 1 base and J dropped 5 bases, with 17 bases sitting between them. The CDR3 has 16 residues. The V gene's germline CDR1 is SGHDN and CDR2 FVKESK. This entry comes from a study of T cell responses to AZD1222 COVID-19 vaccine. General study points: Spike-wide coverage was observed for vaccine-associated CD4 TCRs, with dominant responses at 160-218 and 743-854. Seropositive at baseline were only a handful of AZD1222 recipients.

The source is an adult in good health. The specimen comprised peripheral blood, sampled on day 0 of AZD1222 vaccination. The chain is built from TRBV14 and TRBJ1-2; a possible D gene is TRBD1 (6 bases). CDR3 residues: CASSQALGQGGYGYTF. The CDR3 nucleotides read TGTGCCAGCAGCCAAGCCCTAGGCCAAGGGGGATATGGCTACACCTTC.